This TCR beta chain is from a study of OX40 agonist ivuxolimab in advanced cancers. Profiled with immunoSEQ multiplex PCR; TCRdb holds only in-frame clones, not every one. The sample includes about 19,000 clones, about 89% of them seen just once. The source material was CD4+ or CD8+ T cells sorted from blood, sampled in a trial of the OX40 agonist ivuxolimab. This TCR was recovered from an adult with an advanced solid tumor such as melanoma, head and neck, liver or kidney cancer.

The CDR3 coding sequence is TGTGCCAGCGGGTACCAGGGGCCAGATACGCAGTATTTT. Its translation: CASGYQGPDTQYF. This sequence joins TRBV27 and TRBJ2-3; tentatively, D is TRBD1 (6 bases). Germline-derived CDR1 and CDR2 are MNHEY and SMNVEV (reference sequence). The CDR3 consists of 13 residues. Trimming cost V 8 bases and J 4 bases, with 13 bases left between them.